This TCR beta chain was obtained from a study of blood T cell repertoires in COVID-19. Across the whole study: T cells, B-cell-depleted T cells, or PBMCs supplied cDNA or gDNA.

The assay was immunoSEQ multiplex PCR, and TCRdb's table has in-frame clones only and misses some. Here the sample spans approximately 140,000 clones, 84% being singletons. The V and J ends lost 7 bases and 3 bases, in that order; junction bases with no gene match: 3. The CDR3 has 12 residues. CDR1 and CDR2 from the germline V gene are SQVTM and ANQGSEA. The clonotype was recovered from a man aged 35 to 55 with acute COVID-19. The chain employs TRBV29-1 and TRBJ2-1; the match to TRBD1 covers 7 bases. The material sequenced was PBMCs or T cells enriched from blood (not recorded which). The CDR3 here is CSGGQIYNEQFF. CDR3 sequence (DNA): TGCAGCGGGGGACAGATCTACAATGAGCAGTTCTTC.